The T cell receptor (beta chain) described here comes from a study of early T cells in non-severe SARS-CoV-2 infection. The wider study: Chains were unpaired, as sequencing was done on bulk RNA from unsorted whole blood.

Findings and caveats of the study: Matching with VDJdb favored anti-spike CD8 responses (missing private and CD4 specificities).

The germline V gene has CDR1 LGHNA and CDR2 YNFKEQ. The CDR3 is 14 residues long. The J segment lost 3 bases and the V segment lost 4 bases, leaving 4 bases of the junction unmatched. This clonotype occurred many times. The target antigen is unknown. Unique molecular identifiers tagged individual cDNA molecules. TCRdb independently ran MiXCR on the 5' RACE reads; one entry per CDR3 protein. The sample includes approximately 28,000 distinct CDR3 sequences, approximately 4.1% of them seen just once. The sample comprised whole blood. This receptor was obtained from an adult who was a healthcare worker with PCR-confirmed SARS-CoV-2 infection or an uninfected control (not recorded which). The chain combines TRBV4-2 with TRBJ1-2; 8 bases are a match to TRBD1. This CDR3 reads CASSRQGRDYGYTF. The DNA for the CDR3 is TGTGCCAGCAGCCGACAGGGGCGAGACTATGGCTACACCTTC.